A single sample gave rise to the 21 T cell receptor beta chains below, sequenced in a study of identical twins. TCRdb reprocessed the 5' RACE reads via MiXCR and lists one record per CDR3 protein. The sample has hundreds of thousands of distinct CDR3 sequences; roughly 18% are singletons. The sample also formed part of further work on T cells expressing NK-cell markers.

Sequencing was performed on PBMCs. Receptor source: a woman between 18 and 29 years old in good health.

The table lists this clonotype with a few counts. The rearrangement uses TRBV5-1 and TRBJ2-3; no firm D call. Germline values: CDR1 SGHRS, CDR2 YFSETQ. The CDR3 sequence is 16 residues long. Trimming stripped 0 bases from V and 6 bases from J, with 17 bases between. CDR3 coding DNA: TGCGCCAGCAGCTTGGCGACATCAGCTTTTTATGATACGCAGTATTTT. Protein product: CASSLATSAFYDTQYF.

The chain employs TRBV7-9 and TRBJ1-3; D gene uncertain. With 1 base removed from V and 0 bases from J, the gap between germline ends came to 7 bases. The CDR3 totals 15 residues. In germline, CDR1 is SEHNR, CDR2 FQNEAQ (reference sequence). The CDR3, as DNA: TGTGCCAGCAGCTTAGGGCAGACCTCTGGAAACACCATATATTTT. Its translation is CASSLGQTSGNTIYF.

The CDR3 spells CSAPVPSTDTQYF. The DNA for the CDR3 is TGCAGTGCTCCGGTCCCGTCCACAGATACGCAGTATTTT. V usage is TRBV20-1 and J usage is TRBJ2-3; no clear D. CDR1 and CDR2 from the germline V gene are DFQATT and SNEGSKA (reference sequence). There are 13 residues in the CDR3. The V gene lost 5 bases and the J gene lost 2 bases, with 11 bases spanning the gap.

The V and J genes are TRBV7-2 and TRBJ2-5, with TRBD2 matching 9 bases. Per germline, CDR1 SGHTA and CDR2 FQGNSA. The trim removed 1 base at V and 7 bases at J, leaving 4 bases unmatched. The CDR3 runs to 14 residues. CDR3 region: CASSLGGGAATQYF. The CDR3 coding sequence is TGTGCCAGCAGCTTAGGCGGGGGGGCGGCGACCCAGTACTTC.

The rearrangement uses TRBV25-1 and TRBJ1-1; D gene uncertain. The V end lost 4 bases, the J end lost 9 bases, and 12 bases lay between the germline ends. The germline CDR1 and CDR2 sequences are MGHDK and SYGVNS. The CDR3 spans 12 residues. The CDR3, as DNA: TGTGCCAGCAGTGCTGCAACGGTCAAAGCTTTCTTT. Translation: CASSAATVKAFF.

This clonotype was observed a few times. The chain combines TRBV2 with TRBJ1-2, with a tentative D call TRBD1 (6 bases). Germline assignment: CDR1 SNHLY and CDR2 FYNNEI. This CDR3 comprises 14 residues. This CDR3 is CAVIRDTSNYGYTF. In DNA form, the CDR3 reads TGTGCTGTCATACGGGACACGTCTAACTATGGCTACACCTTC.

This clonotype was observed a few times. J is TRBJ2-7 and V is TRBV7-6; D is unresolved. CDR3 length: 14 residues. The germline V and J ends were trimmed by 5 bases and 3 bases, with 14 bases remaining between them. Germline assignment: CDR1 SGHVS and CDR2 FNYEAQ. The CDR3 DNA is TGTGCCAGCAGCCCCAAGGTCAGAAACTACGAGCAGTACTTC. This sequence encodes CASSPKVRNYEQYF.

The genes are TRBV5-1 and TRBJ2-1; 10 nucleotides line up with TRBD2. V lost 1 base, J lost 7 bases, and 8 bases stayed unmatched. This CDR3 comprises 16 residues. From germline, CDR1 is SGHRS and CDR2 YFSETQ. For the CDR3, the DNA is TGCGCCAGCAGCTTGACGACTAGCGGGCGATATAATGAGCAGTTCTTC. Its translation is CASSLTTSGRYNEQFF.

This chain connects TRBV5-1 to TRBJ2-7; the D gene is possibly TRBD2 (5 bases). In germline, CDR1 is SGHRS, CDR2 YFSETQ. The V gene lost 5 bases and the J gene lost 2 bases, with 11 bases spanning the gap. The CDR3 runs 13 residues. CDR3 DNA sequence: TGCGCCAGCAGGGCAGCGGACGCCTACGAGCAGTACTTC. This codes for CASRAADAYEQYF.

The rearrangement joins TRBV7-9 to TRBJ2-6; D unclear. Trimming pared 2 bases from V and 2 bases from J, leaving 10 bases between. The CDR3 consists of 16 residues. Germline CDR1 SEHNR, CDR2 FQNEAQ (reference sequence). In nucleotides, the CDR3 is TGTGCCAGCAGCTTAAGGGCGGCCCCTGGGGCCAACGTCCTGACTTTC. Translating it yields CASSLRAAPGANVLTF.

At least ten counts were recorded for this clonotype. The gene calls are TRBV5-1 and TRBJ2-1; possible D gene TRBD2, 6 bases. Trimming removed 1 base from V and 5 bases from J, with 13 bases in between. Germline-derived CDR1 and CDR2 are SGHRS and YFSETQ. The CDR3 covers 15 residues. CDR3 sequence: CASSLMGGGDNEQFF. In nucleotides, the CDR3 is TGCGCCAGCAGCTTGATGGGAGGCGGGGACAATGAGCAGTTCTTC.

The J gene is TRBJ2-6, the V gene TRBV6-1; unclear D gene. Germline V gene sequence: CDR1 MNHNS, CDR2 SASEGT. The CDR3 length is 14 residues. Trimming removed 3 bases from V and 4 bases from J, with 7 bases in between. The CDR3 sequence is CASSDQQGANVLTF. As DNA, the CDR3 is TGTGCCAGCAGTGACCAGCAAGGGGCCAACGTCCTGACTTTC.

Only a few counts were recorded for this clonotype. This chain joins TRBV9 and TRBJ1-2; D call uncertain. CDR1 SGDLS and CDR2 YYNGEE come from the germline V gene. V lost 0 bases to trimming and J lost 7 bases, with 16 bases between them. This CDR3 has 15 residues. As DNA, the CDR3 is TGTGCCAGCAGCGTAGATCCAGGACCCCTGCTTGGCTACACCTTC. Its translation is CASSVDPGPLLGYTF.

This clonotype occurred a few times. This sequence joins TRBV11-2 and TRBJ2-1, with 7 bases identical to TRBD2. Looked up from germline, CDR1 is SGHAT and CDR2 is FQNNGV. The CDR3 spans 15 residues. With V trimmed by 3 bases and J by 6 bases, 8 bases remained unmatched. The CDR3 DNA is TGTGCCAGCAGCTTTAGGGGCGGGGGACTCAATGAGCAGTTCTTC. It codes for CASSFRGGGLNEQFF.

This chain connects TRBV20-1 to TRBJ2-3; TRBD2 matches at 12 bases. The germline CDR1 and CDR2 sequences are DFQATT and SNEGSKA (reference sequence). The CDR3 runs to 15 residues. V lost 8 bases, J lost 2 bases, and 8 bases stayed unmatched. CDR3 loop: CSSELAGGTTDTQYF. The CDR3 DNA is TGCAGTTCAGAGCTAGCGGGAGGGACCACAGATACGCAGTATTTT.

This clonotype was counted only a few times. The J gene is TRBJ1-5, the V gene TRBV12-3 or TRBV12-4; maybe TRBD1 (6 bases). The CDR3 contains 13 residues. V gave up 6 bases and J gave up 4 bases, with 10 bases separating them. The CDR3 nucleotides read TGTGCCAGCAGATACGGACAGAATCAGCCCCAGCATTTT. Translation gives CASRYGQNQPQHF.

This clonotype was found a few times. The chain employs TRBV5-1 and TRBJ2-2; TRBD1 agrees at 9 bases. J was trimmed by 1 base and V by 6 bases; bases with no gene match: 1. This CDR3 spans 14 amino acids. The germline V gene encodes CDR1 SGHRS and CDR2 YFSETQ. The CDR3 DNA reads TGCGCCAGCACGGACAGGGGGAACACCGGGGAGCTGTTTTTT. Translating gives CASTDRGNTGELFF.

This clonotype was detected only a few times. This chain links TRBV7-2 with TRBJ1-1; D call uncertain. Germline CDR1 is SGHTA and CDR2 is FQGNSA. The V end lost 1 base, the J end lost 4 bases, and 13 bases lay between the germline ends. The CDR3 has 15 amino acids. The DNA for the CDR3 is TGTGCCAGCAGCTTAGGTTGGGCCGGAGGCACTGAAGCTTTCTTT. Protein product: CASSLGWAGGTEAFF.

This clonotype was counted ten times or more. The chain recombines TRBV20-1 with TRBJ2-1; D is uncertain. The CDR3 is 11 residues long. The germline gives CDR1 DFQATT, CDR2 SNEGSKA (reference sequence). The V end lost 5 bases, the J end lost 5 bases, and 7 bases lay between the germline ends. The CDR3 DNA reads TGCAGTGCTCGTTTAGACAATGAGCAGTTCTTC. It codes for CSARLDNEQFF.

The table lists this clonotype with a few counts. The V gene is TRBV12-3 or TRBV12-4, the J gene TRBJ2-5, with TRBD1 matching 7 bases. Trimming took 5 bases from V and 7 from J; bases not matched to a gene: 7. CDR3 size: 13 residues. The CDR3 coding sequence is TGTGCCAGCAGTCCAACAGGGGAACGGACCCAGTACTTC. Protein: CASSPTGERTQYF.

This clonotype was seen a few times. The chain combines TRBV5-1 with TRBJ1-1, with a tentative D call TRBD1 (6 bases). CDR1 is SGHRS and CDR2 is YFSETQ in the germline V gene. Trimming removed 8 bases at V and 1 base at J, with 15 bases between. The CDR3 spans 14 residues. The CDR3 nucleotides are TGCGCCAGTTGCTCGAGAGGGGGGAACACTGAAGCTTTCTTT. Its protein is CASCSRGGNTEAFF.